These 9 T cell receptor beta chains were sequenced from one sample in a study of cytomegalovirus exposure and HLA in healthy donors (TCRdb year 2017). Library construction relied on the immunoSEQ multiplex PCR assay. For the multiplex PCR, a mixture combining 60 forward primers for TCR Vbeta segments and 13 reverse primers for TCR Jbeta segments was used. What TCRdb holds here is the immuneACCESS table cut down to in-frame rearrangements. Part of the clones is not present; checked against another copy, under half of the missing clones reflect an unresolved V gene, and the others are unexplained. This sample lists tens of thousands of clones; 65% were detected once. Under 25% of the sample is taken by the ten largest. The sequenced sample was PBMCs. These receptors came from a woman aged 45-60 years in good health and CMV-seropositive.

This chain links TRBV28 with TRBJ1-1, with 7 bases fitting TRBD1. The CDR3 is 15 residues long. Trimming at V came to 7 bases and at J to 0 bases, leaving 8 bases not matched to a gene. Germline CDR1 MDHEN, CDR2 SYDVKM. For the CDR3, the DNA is TGTGCCAGCACCGCGACAGGGCCCATGAACACTGAAGCTTTCTTT. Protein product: CASTATGPMNTEAFF.

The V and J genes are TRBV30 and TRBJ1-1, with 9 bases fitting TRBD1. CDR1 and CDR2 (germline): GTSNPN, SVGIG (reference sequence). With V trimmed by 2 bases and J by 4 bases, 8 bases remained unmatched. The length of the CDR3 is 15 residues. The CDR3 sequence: CAWSKLQGAGTEAFF. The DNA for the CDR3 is TGTGCCTGGAGTAAACTACAGGGGGCCGGCACTGAAGCTTTCTTT.

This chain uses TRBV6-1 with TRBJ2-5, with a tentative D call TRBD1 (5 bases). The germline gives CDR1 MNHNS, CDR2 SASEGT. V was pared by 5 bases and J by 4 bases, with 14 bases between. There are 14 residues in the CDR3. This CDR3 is CASSPRAIRETQYF. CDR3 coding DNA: TGTGCCAGCAGTCCCAGGGCGATCCGAGAGACCCAGTACTTC.

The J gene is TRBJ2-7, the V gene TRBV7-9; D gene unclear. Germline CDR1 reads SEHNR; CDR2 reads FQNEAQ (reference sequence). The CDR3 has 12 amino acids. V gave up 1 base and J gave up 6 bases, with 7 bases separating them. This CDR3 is CASSLDTGEQYF. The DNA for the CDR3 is TGTGCCAGCAGCTTAGACACGGGCGAGCAGTACTTC.

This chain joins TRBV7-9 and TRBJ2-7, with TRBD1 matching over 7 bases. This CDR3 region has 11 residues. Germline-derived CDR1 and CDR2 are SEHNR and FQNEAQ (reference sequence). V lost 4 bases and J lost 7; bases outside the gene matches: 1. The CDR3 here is CASSWDREQYF. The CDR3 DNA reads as TGTGCCAGCAGCTGGGACAGAGAGCAGTACTTC. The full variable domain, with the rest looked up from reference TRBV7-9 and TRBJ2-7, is DTGVSQNPRHKITKRGQNVTFRCDPISEHNRLYWYRQTLGQGPEFLTYFQNEAQLEKSRLLSDRFSAERPKGSFSTLEIQRTEQGDSAMYLCASSWDREQYFGPGTRLTVT.

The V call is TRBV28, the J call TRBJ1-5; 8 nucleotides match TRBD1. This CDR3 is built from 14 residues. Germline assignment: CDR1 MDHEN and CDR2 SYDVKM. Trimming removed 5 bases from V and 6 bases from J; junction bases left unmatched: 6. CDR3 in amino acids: CASSPTGGTQPQHF. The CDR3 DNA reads TGTGCCAGCAGTCCCACAGGGGGAACTCAGCCCCAGCATTTT.

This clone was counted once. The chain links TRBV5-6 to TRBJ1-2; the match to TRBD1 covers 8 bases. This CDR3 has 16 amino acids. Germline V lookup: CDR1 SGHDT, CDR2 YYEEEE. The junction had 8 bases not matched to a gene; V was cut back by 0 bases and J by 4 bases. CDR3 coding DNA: TGTGCCAGCAGCTTGGCTGGCAGGGGGCTCAGCTATGGCTACACCTTC. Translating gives CASSLAGRGLSYGYTF.

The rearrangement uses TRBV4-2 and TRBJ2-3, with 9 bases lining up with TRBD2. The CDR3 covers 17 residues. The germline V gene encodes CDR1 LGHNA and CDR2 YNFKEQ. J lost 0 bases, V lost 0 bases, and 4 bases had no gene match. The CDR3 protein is CASSQDLAGESTDTQYF. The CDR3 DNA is TGTGCCAGCAGCCAAGACTTAGCGGGGGAGAGCACAGATACGCAGTATTTT.

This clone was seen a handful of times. This chain's CDR3 is CASSFGTRETQYF. As DNA, the CDR3 is TGTGCCAGCAGCTTCGGGACTAGGGAGACCCAGTACTTC. The chain is built from TRBV5-6 and TRBJ2-5, with TRBD2 identical over 8 bases. Trimming at V came to 2 bases and at J to 5 bases, leaving 2 bases not matched to a gene. In germline, CDR1 is SGHDT, CDR2 YYEEEE. This CDR3 comprises 13 residues.